This is a list of T cell receptor beta chains from one sample in a study of CD8+ T cells in alopecia areata. Clones were read by immunoSEQ multiplex PCR, and TCRdb kept only the in-frame ones, dropping some. Among about 15,000 clones listed, approximately 54% were seen once. Sequencing was done on a sample of skin. The receptors were sampled from a human donor with alopecia areata. CDR3s include the opening cysteine and the closing phenylalanine or tryptophan. Each record gives: V gene, D gene, J gene, clone size, CDR3 DNA, CDR3 protein. The D gene is left open where the match is weak. The size of a clone is reported for some rows only, either as once, few or many, or as a class for expanded clones.

TRBV28	-	TRBJ2-7	-	TGTGCCAGCAGTGTTTGGGGGAAGGGGAGCTCCTACGAGCAGTACTTC	CASSVWGKGSSYEQYF
TRBV4-1	-	TRBJ1-5	-	TGCGCCAGCAGCCGATATACAGGGATGAGGCAGCCCCAGCATTTT	CASSRYTGMRQPQHF
TRBV6-6	TRBD1	TRBJ1-2	once	TGTGCCAGCAGTTACGAACAGGGGGGCTATGGCTACACCTTC	CASSYEQGGYGYTF
TRBV5-4	TRBD1	TRBJ2-7	-	TGTGCCAGCAGCTTGGCCCTTCACTACTACGACAGGGTGAGGTACGAGCAGTACTTC	CASSLALHYYDRVRYEQYF
TRBV11-2	TRBD1	TRBJ1-5	-	TGTGCCAGCAGCTTAGGCCCGGGACAGGGGGCCCAGCCCCAGCATTTT	CASSLGPGQGAQPQHF
TRBV5-1	-	TRBJ2-1	-	TGCGCCAGCAGCTTGAACGCTGAGCAGTTCTTC	CASSLNAEQFF
TRBV2	TRBD2	TRBJ2-5	-	TGTGCCAGCAGTGAAGCGCTTCGGCTAGCGGGTAGAGAGACCCAGTACTTC	CASSEALRLAGRETQYF
TRBV5-4	-	TRBJ1-1	-	TGTGCCAGCAGTTTTGGCGACTTACGACCGAACACTGAAGCTTTCTTT	CASSFGDLRPNTEAFF
TRBV18	-	TRBJ2-6	-	TGTGCCAGCTCAACCGGAACTAGCTCTGGGGCCAACGTCCTGACTTTC	CASSTGTSSGANVLTF
TRBV7-9	TRBD1	TRBJ1-1	-	TGTGCCAGCAGCTTCAGGGGGTCCCTTCCGGACACTGAAGCTTTCTTT	CASSFRGSLPDTEAFF
TRBV5-1	TRBD2	TRBJ2-3	-	TGCGCCAGCAGCTCGGGACTAGCGGGCCGAACAGATACGCAGTATTTT	CASSSGLAGRTDTQYF
TRBV5-4	TRBD1	TRBJ2-1	few	TGTGCCAGCAGCTTGGTAGTGACAGGGCTCAATGAGCAGTTCTTC	CASSLVVTGLNEQFF
TRBV7-2	TRBD2	TRBJ2-3	-	TGTGCCAGCAGCTTAGTAGCGGGAGGAGATACGCAGTATTTT	CASSLVAGGDTQYF
TRBV6-5	TRBD2	TRBJ2-7	few	TGTGCCAGCACCTTAGCGGGATCCTACGAGCAGTACTTC	CASTLAGSYEQYF
TRBV11-2	-	TRBJ2-1	-	TGTGCCAGCAGCCGCGGGACCAACAATGAGCAGTTCTTC	CASSRGTNNEQFF
TRBV6-1	-	TRBJ1-5	medium-sized	TGTGCCAGCAGTGTACAGGGTAATCAGCCCCAGCATTTT	CASSVQGNQPQHF
TRBV27	TRBD1	TRBJ1-1	-	TGTGCCAGCAGTCCGATAAGACAGGGAGGGCTGGGCACTGAAGCTTTCTTT	CASSPIRQGGLGTEAFF
TRBV29-1	-	TRBJ1-2	-	TGCAGCGTTGGGGACACTTGGCGCTATGGCTACACCTTC	CSVGDTWRYGYTF
TRBV11-1	-	TRBJ2-7	-	TGTGCCAGCAGTCGACGACGGCCACCCTACGAGCAGTACTTC	CASSRRRPPYEQYF
TRBV7-9	-	TRBJ1-2	few	TGTGCCAGCAGCTACGGGACGACGACGGGAGGCTACACCTTC	CASSYGTTTGGYTF
TRBV7-3	-	TRBJ2-1	few	TGTGCCAGCAGCTCCAGACTCCATGAGCAGTTCTTC	CASSSRLHEQFF
TRBV27	-	TRBJ2-7	-	TGTGCCAGCAGTTTTAGCGGAGCTTCCTACGAGCAGTACTTC	CASSFSGASYEQYF
TRBV18	TRBD2	TRBJ2-3	-	TGTGCCAGCTCACCACGTGGACTAGAAGTTACGCAGTATTTT	CASSPRGLEVTQYF
TRBV19	-	TRBJ1-1	-	TGTGCCAGTAGTGGATTAACCGGGACATTGAACACTGAAGCTTTCTTT	CASSGLTGTLNTEAFF
TRBV7-9	-	TRBJ1-1	-	TGCGCCAGCAGCTTTTACATCACTGAAGCTTTCTTT	CASSFYITEAFF
TRBV11-2	-	TRBJ1-2	few	TGTGCCAGCAGCCCACCGGGGGGGGATGGCTACACCTTC	CASSPPGGDGYTF
TRBV19	TRBD1	TRBJ2-7	few	TGTGCCAGTAGCCCTTCAGGGACAGGGGCCTACGAGCAGTACTTC	CASSPSGTGAYEQYF
TRBV11-3	TRBD1	TRBJ2-2	-	TGTGCCAGCAGCTTAGGGGGGACAGGGCCCACCGGGGAGCTGTTTTTT	CASSLGGTGPTGELFF
TRBV28	-	TRBJ1-5	-	TGTGCCAGCAGTTTAGAGGGCCAACAGCCCCAGCATTTT	CASSLEGQQPQHF
TRBV4-1	-	TRBJ2-5	few	TGCGCCAGCAGCCGGACAGACCATACCTCAGAGACCCAGTACTTC	CASSRTDHTSETQYF
TRBV6-5	TRBD2	TRBJ2-7	-	TGTGCCAGCAGCCCCCTCCTAGCGGAGAAGAACGAGCAGTACTTC	CASSPLLAEKNEQYF
TRBV2	-	TRBJ2-7	-	TGTGCCAGCGGGTATGAATGGACCTCTTTC	CASGYEWTSF
TRBV5-8	TRBD2	TRBJ2-5	-	TGTGCCAGCAGCTTGTATAACCGCGGGGAGGGAATCTACCAAGAGACCCAGTACTTC	CASSLYNRGEGIYQETQYF
TRBV11-2	TRBD2	TRBJ2-1	-	TGTGCCAGCAGCCCCCCCCTAGCGCGGGAGGGCCCTCACAATGAGCAGTTCTTC	CASSPPLAREGPHNEQFF
TRBV9	TRBD2	TRBJ2-1	once	TGTGCCAGTTCGCGGACTAGCGGGAGGTCCACCCACAATGAGCAGTTCTTC	CASSRTSGRSTHNEQFF
TRBV7-2	-	TRBJ2-2	few	TGTGCCAGCAGCTTAGAGTGGGGCCCCGGGGAGCTGTTTTTT	CASSLEWGPGELFF
TRBV18	-	TRBJ2-1	few	TGTGCCAGCTCACCACCTGCGGCTAGCGACAATGAGCAGTTCTTC	CASSPPAASDNEQFF
TRBV7-3	TRBD2	TRBJ2-1	-	TGTGCCAGCAGCATGGGAACTAGCGGGCAAAATGAGCAGTTCTTC	CASSMGTSGQNEQFF
TRBV19	TRBD2	TRBJ2-1	few	TGTGCCAGTAGTAAGACTAGCGGGAGCTACAATGAGCAGTTCTTC	CASSKTSGSYNEQFF
TRBV6-5	-	TRBJ2-7	-	TGTGCCAGCAGTTACGGTACGGGGGATTCCTACGAGCAGTACTTC	CASSYGTGDSYEQYF
TRBV9	-	TRBJ2-7	once	TGTGCCAGCAGCGTAGGGGGTTCTAGAAGCTCCTACGAGCAGTACTTC	CASSVGGSRSSYEQYF
TRBV7-3	-	TRBJ2-2	-	TGTGCCAGCAGCCAAGTCGGCGGGGAGCTGTTTTTT	CASSQVGGELFF
TRBV19	-	TRBJ2-6	-	TGTGCCAGTGCTTTCGCAGGGGCTGGGGCCAACGTCCTGACTTTC	CASAFAGAGANVLTF
TRBV7-2	TRBD1	TRBJ2-5	-	TGTGCCAGCAGCTCCCTGGACAGGGAAGAGACCCAGTACTTC	CASSSLDREETQYF
TRBV7-2	TRBD2	TRBJ2-1	few	TGTGCCAGCAGCTTAGTCCCCCTAGCGGGAGGGCCCTATGAGCAGTTCTTC	CASSLVPLAGGPYEQFF